This TCR beta chain was identified during a study of T cells in Graves' hyperthyroidism and ophthalmopathy. Authors of the study amplified TCR beta CDR3 regions from RNA transcripts. With the HTBI primer set, the TCR CDR3 went through a first round of RT-PCR. MiXCR was run by TCRdb on the multiplex PCR reads, yielding one entry per CDR3 protein. The sample lists a few hundred thousand distinct CDR3 sequences, roughly 16% occurring once. This clonotype was seen ten or more times. The length of the CDR3 is 12 residues. V was clipped by 4 bases and J by 6 bases; unmatched bases: 3. The germline V gene has CDR1 PRHDT and CDR2 FYEKMQ (reference sequence).

The receptor was derived from a woman between 40 and 50 years old with Graves' ophthalmopathy. Material: blood. The chain links TRBV13 to TRBJ2-7; 7 nucleotides line up with TRBD2. CDR3 sequence: CASSSGLTEQYF. The CDR3 DNA reads as TGTGCCAGCAGCTCGGGACTAACCGAGCAGTACTTC.